The clone carrying this TCR beta chain occurred once. As yet, its antigen is unknown. This entry belongs to a study of glioma-infiltrating T cells after dendritic cell vaccination. Study at large: Autologous tumor lysate-pulsed dendritic cell vaccination was given between 2003 and 2012.

Time point reported: after dendritic cell vaccination, including at tumor progression/relapse. PBMC were collected before vaccination, two weeks after the third vaccination, and at progression. The CDR3 covers 17 residues. Losses at the gene ends were 7 bases for V and 3 bases for J; bases not matched to a gene: 16. From germline, CDR1 is SNHLY and CDR2 FYNNEI. Study-wide findings and caveats: Longer survival after dendritic cell vaccination followed higher pretreatment TIL content. Few patients contributed both blood and tumor specimens.

Generated by immunoSEQ multiplex PCR, the TCRdb table keeps only in-frame clones and is missing some. In the table there are 50,000 to 60,000 clones, around 83% of which are singletons. The clonotype was recovered from a human donor with glioblastoma. The chain has TRBV2 and TRBJ1-2; TRBD1 aligns across 8 bases. The sample in question was blood, obtained after dendritic cell vaccination. The chain's CDR3 is CASTDQPQGARDYGYTF. The CDR3 region has the DNA TGTGCCAGCACCGACCAACCGCAGGGGGCGCGGGACTATGGCTACACCTTC.